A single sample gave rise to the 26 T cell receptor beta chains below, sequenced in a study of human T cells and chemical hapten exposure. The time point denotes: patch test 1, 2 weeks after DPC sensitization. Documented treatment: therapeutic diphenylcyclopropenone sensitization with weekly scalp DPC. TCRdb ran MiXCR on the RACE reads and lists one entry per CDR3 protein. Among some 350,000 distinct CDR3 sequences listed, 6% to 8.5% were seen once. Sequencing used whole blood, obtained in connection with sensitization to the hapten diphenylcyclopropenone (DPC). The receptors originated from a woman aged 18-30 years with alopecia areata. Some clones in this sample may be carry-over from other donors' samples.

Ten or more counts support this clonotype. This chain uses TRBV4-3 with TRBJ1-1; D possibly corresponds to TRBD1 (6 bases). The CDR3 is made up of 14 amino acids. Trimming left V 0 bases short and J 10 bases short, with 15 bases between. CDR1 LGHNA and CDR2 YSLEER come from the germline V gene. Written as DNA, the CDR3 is TGCGCCAGCAGCCAAGAAGGGGGTTCTGTTGCAGCTTTCTTT. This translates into CASSQEGGSVAAFF.

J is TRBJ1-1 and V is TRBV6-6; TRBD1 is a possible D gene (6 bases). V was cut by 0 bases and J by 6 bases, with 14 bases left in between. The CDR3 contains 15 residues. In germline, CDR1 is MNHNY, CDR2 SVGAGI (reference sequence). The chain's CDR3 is CASSYSLQGRAEAFF. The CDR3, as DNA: TGTGCCAGCAGTTACTCTCTTCAGGGGCGCGCTGAAGCTTTCTTT.

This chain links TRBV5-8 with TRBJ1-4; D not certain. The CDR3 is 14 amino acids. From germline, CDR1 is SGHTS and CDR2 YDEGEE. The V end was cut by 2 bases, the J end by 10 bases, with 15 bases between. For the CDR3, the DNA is TGTGCCAGCAGCTTTAAGTCCAAGGGAGGAAAACTGTTTTTT. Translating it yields CASSFKSKGGKLFF.

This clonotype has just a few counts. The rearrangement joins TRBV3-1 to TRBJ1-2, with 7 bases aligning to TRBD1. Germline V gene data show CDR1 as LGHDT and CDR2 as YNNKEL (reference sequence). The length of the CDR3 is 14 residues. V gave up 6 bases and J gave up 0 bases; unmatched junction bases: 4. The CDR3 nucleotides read TGTGCCAGCAGGGGACAGCAAGCTAACTATGGCTACACCTTC. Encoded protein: CASRGQQANYGYTF. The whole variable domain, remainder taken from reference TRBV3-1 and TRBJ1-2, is DTAVSQTPKYLVTQMGNDKSIKCEQNLGHDTMYWYKQDSKKFLKIMFSYNNKELIINETVPNRFSPKSPDKAHLNLHINSLELGDSAVYFCASRGQQANYGYTFGSGTRLTVV.

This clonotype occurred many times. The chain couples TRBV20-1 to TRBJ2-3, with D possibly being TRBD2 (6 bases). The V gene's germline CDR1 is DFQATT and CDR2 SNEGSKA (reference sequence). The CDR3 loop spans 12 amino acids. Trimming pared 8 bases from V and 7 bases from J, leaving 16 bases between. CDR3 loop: CSPETSLYTQYF. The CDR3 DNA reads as TGCAGTCCTGAGACTAGTCTCTATACGCAGTATTTT.

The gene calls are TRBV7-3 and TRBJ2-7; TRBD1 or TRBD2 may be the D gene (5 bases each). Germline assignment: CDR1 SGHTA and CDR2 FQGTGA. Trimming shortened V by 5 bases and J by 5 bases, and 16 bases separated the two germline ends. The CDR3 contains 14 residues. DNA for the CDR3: TGTGCCAGCAGCCCGCAGGGCGGGTCGAACGAGCAGTACTTC. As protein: CASSPQGGSNEQYF.

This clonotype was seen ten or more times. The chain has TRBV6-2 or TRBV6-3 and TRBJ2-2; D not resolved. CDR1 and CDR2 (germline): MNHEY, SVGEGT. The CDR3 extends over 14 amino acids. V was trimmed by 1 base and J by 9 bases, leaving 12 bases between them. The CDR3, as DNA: TGTGCCAGCAGTTACTTGGACCGAGGCCGGGAGCTGTTTTTT. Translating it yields CASSYLDRGRELFF.

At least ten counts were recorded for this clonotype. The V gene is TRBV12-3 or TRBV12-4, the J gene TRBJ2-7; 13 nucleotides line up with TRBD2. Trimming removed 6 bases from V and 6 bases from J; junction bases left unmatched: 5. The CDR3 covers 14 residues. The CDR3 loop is CASRGTSGTAEQYF. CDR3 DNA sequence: TGTGCCAGCAGGGGGACTAGCGGGACGGCCGAGCAGTACTTC.

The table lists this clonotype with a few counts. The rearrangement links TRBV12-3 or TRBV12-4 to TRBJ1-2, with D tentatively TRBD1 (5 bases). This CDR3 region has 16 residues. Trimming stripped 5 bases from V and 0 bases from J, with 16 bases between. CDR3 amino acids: CASSPTGLRPNYGYTF. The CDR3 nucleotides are TGTGCCAGCAGTCCGACGGGACTGCGGCCTAACTATGGCTACACCTTC.

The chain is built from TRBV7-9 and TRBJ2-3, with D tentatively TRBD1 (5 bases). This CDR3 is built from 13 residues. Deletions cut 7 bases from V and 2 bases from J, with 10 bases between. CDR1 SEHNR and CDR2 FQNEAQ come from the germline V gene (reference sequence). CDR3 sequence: CASTPTATDTQYF. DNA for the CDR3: TGTGCCAGCACCCCGACAGCCACAGATACGCAGTATTTT.

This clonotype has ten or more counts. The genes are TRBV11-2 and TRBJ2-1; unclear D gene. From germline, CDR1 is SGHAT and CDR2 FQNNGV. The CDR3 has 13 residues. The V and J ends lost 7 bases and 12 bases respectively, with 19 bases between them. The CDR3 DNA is TGTGCCAGCACCCCTGGGCTGTATACGGTGCAGTTCTTC. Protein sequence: CASTPGLYTVQFF.

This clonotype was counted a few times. DNA of the CDR3: TGTGCCAGCCGCCTAACCGGGCAGGGGGACGGAGGCTACACCTTC. Translation: CASRLTGQGDGGYTF. The V gene is TRBV28, the J gene TRBJ1-2; 7 bases agree with TRBD1. The CDR3 sequence is 15 residues long. The V gene's germline CDR1 is MDHEN and CDR2 SYDVKM. The J segment lost 8 bases and the V segment lost 8 bases, leaving 17 bases of the junction unmatched.

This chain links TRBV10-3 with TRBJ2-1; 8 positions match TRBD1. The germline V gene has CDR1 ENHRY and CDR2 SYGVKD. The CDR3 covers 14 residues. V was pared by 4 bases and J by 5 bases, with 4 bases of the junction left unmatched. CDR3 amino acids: CAISVQGVNNEQFF. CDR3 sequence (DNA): TGTGCCATCAGTGTACAGGGGGTCAACAATGAGCAGTTCTTC.

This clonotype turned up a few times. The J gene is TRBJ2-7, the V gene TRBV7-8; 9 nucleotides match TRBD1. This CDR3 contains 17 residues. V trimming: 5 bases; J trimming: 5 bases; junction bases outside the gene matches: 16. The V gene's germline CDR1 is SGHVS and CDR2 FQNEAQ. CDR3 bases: TGTGCCAGCAGCCAAGTGACCGGGACAGGGAATTTAGACGAGCAGTACTTC. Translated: CASSQVTGTGNLDEQYF.

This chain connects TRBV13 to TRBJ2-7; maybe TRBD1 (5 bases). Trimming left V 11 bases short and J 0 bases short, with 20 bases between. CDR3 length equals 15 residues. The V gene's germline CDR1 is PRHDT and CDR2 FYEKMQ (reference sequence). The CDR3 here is CARSRTPSCSYEQYF. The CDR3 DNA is TGTGCCCGATCCAGGACACCGAGCTGCTCCTACGAGCAGTACTTC.

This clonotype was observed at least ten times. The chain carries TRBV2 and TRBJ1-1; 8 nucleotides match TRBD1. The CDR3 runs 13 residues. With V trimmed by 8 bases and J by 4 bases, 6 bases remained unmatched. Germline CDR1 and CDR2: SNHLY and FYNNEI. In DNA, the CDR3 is TGTGCCAGCGGGGGACAGGCGGGCACTGAAGCTTTCTTT. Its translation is CASGGQAGTEAFF.

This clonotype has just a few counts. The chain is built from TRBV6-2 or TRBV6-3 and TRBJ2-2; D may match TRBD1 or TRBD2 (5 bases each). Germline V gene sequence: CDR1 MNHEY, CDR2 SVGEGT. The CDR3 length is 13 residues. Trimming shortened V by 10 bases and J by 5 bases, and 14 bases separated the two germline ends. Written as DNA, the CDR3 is TGTGCCACCGAAGAGGGGCTTACCGGGGAGCTGTTTTTT. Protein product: CATEEGLTGELFF.

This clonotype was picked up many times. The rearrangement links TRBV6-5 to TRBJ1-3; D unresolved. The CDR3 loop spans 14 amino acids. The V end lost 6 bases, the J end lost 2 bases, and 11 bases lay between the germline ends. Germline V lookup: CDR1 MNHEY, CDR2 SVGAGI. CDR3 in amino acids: CASSPRTAGNTIYF. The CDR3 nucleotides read TGTGCCAGCAGCCCGCGGACCGCTGGAAACACCATATATTTT.

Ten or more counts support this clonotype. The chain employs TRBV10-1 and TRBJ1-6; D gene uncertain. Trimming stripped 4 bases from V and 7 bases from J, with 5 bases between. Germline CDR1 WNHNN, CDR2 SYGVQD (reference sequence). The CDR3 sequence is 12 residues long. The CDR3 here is CASSVPNSPLHF. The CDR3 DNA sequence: TGCGCCAGCAGTGTACCAAATTCACCCCTCCACTTT.

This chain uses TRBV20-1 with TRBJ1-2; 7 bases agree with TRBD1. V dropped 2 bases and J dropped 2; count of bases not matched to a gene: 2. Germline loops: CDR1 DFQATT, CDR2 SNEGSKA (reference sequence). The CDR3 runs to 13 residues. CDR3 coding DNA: TGCAGTGCTAGAAAGGGGGCGAACTATGGCTACACCTTC. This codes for CSARKGANYGYTF.

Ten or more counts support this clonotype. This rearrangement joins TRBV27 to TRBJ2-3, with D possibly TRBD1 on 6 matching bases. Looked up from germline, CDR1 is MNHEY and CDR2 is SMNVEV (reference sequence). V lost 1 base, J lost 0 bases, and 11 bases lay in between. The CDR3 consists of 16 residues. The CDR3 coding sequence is TGTGCCAGCAGTTTATGGGGGCCCTCTAGCACAGATACGCAGTATTTT. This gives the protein CASSLWGPSSTDTQYF.

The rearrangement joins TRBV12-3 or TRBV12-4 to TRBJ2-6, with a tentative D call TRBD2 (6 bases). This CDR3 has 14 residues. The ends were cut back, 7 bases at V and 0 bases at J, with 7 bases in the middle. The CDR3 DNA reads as TGTGCCAGCAAGGACTACTCTGGGGCCAACGTCCTGACTTTC. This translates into CASKDYSGANVLTF.

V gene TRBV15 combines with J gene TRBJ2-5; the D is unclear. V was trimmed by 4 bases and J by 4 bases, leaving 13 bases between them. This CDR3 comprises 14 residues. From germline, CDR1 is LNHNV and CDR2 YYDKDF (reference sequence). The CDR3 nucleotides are TGTGCCACCAGCACCCGGGTCGCGCGAGAGACCCAGTACTTC. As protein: CATSTRVARETQYF.

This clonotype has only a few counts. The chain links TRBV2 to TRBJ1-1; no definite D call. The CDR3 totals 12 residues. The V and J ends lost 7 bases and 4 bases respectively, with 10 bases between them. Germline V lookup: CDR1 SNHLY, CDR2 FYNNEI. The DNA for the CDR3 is TGTGCCAGCACTTTGGGTCCCACTGAAGCTTTCTTT. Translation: CASTLGPTEAFF.

The CDR3 DNA reads as TGTGCCACGCAACCTCCGGGACCTAGAGCTTCACCCCTCCACTTT. Amino acids: CATQPPGPRASPLHF. This rearrangement joins TRBV10-3 to TRBJ1-6; a possible D gene is TRBD1 (5 bases). Germline CDR1 reads ENHRY; CDR2 reads SYGVKD. CDR3 length equals 15 residues. With 10 bases removed from V and 9 bases from J, the gap between germline ends came to 22 bases.

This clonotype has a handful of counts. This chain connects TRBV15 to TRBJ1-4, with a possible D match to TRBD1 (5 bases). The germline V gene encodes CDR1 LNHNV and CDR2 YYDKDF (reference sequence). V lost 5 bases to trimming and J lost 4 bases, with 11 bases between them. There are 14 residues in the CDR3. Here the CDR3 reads CATSLGDHNEKLFF. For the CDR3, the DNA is TGTGCCACCAGCTTGGGGGACCATAATGAAAAACTGTTTTTT. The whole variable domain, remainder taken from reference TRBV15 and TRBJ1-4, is DAMVIQNPRYQVTQFGKPVTLSCSQTLNHNVMYWYQQKSSQAPKLLFHYYDKDFNNEADTPDNFQSRRPNTSFCFLDIRSPGLGDTAMYLCATSLGDHNEKLFFGSGTQLSVL.